This T cell receptor (beta chain) is from a study of blood T cell repertoires in COVID-19. Looking at the study overall: From T cells, B-cell-depleted T cells, or PBMCs came the material, which was cDNA or gDNA.

As originally analysed: For nucleated cells, counts were estimated from reference gene primer amplification. Profiling relied on immunoSEQ multiplex PCR, and the TCRdb table lists in-frame clones only, not all of them. That table furnishes V, J and clone size, whereas the DNA furnished D and trimming. The sample records 250,000 to 300,000 clones, 75% to 90% being singletons. The CDR3 consists of 13 residues. Germline CDR1 reads SGHRS; CDR2 reads YFSETQ. Between the trimmed V and J ends, which lost 0 bases and 8 bases, there was a span of 11 bases. This TCR came from a woman aged 65 to 85 with acute or convalescent COVID-19. The sequenced material came from peripheral blood. The gene calls are TRBV5-1 and TRBJ1-2; TRBD1 is a possible D gene (5 bases). The CDR3 DNA sequence: TGCGCCAGCAGCTTGGGGCAGGGTCTGGGCTACACCTTC. The encoded protein is CASSLGQGLGYTF. Using reference TRBV5-1 and TRBJ1-2 for the parts outside the CDR3, the full variable domain is KAGVTQTPRYLIKTRGQQVTLSCSPISGHRSVSWYQQTPGQGLQFLFEYFSETQRNKGNFPGRFSGRQFSNSRSEMNVSTLELGDSALYLCASSLGQGLGYTFGSGTRLTVV.